This T cell receptor (beta chain) was captured in a study of cytomegalovirus exposure and HLA in healthy donors. Study-wide findings and caveats: About 87% or about 30% of the time was how often most TCR beta V segments were productive, according to an earlier analysis.

A multiplex PCR was run with 60 Vbeta primers and 13 Jbeta primers. Only in-frame clones appear in the TCRdb table, and some are missing; sequencing was by immunoSEQ multiplex PCR. The sample includes some 200,000 clones, 65% to 80% seen only once; the top ten take approximately 1.5%. With respect to this clone: The antigen is unknown.

The specimen was PBMCs. The clonotype originates from a man aged 50 to 60 in good health and CMV-seronegative.

The CDR3, as DNA: TGTGCCACCAGCAGAGTCCGGACTAACCAAGAGACCCAGTACTTC. Protein: CATSRVRTNQETQYF. The chain is built from TRBV15 and TRBJ2-5; perhaps TRBD2 as D (6 bases). The CDR3 covers 15 residues. CDR1 is LNHNV, CDR2 YYDKDF, per germline (reference sequence). V was clipped by 1 base and J by 0 bases, with 9 bases between them.